The 7 T cell receptor beta chains below were found in one sample sequenced in a study of vaccination and CD4 T cells after COVID-19. Specified treatment: roughly ten-day PBMC culture with coronavirus spike peptide pools or control peptides (ViraFEST assay). No antigen has been identified for these receptors. The Oncomine TCR Beta short-read assay was applied to DNA of cultured CD4+ T cells. Via MiXCR, TCRdb re-called the PCR reads, giving one row per CDR3 protein. The sample contains fewer than 20,000 distinct CDR3 sequences, approximately 42% of which appear only once. This specimen was CD4+ T cells from blood, cultured in vitro, taken before SARS-CoV-2 vaccination. The source is a human donor who had recovered from COVID-19.

Only a few counts were recorded for this clonotype. The chain has TRBV5-4 and TRBJ2-5; D unclear. The CDR3 sequence is 14 residues long. Germline V lookup: CDR1 SGHNT, CDR2 YYREEE (reference sequence). V was trimmed by 1 base and J by 2 bases, leaving 9 bases between them. CDR3 sequence: CASSLNSGQETQYF. For the CDR3, the DNA is TGTGCCAGCAGCTTGAATTCCGGGCAAGAGACCCAGTACTTC.

A few counts support this clonotype. V is TRBV11-2 and J is TRBJ2-2; D is perhaps TRBD2 (6 bases). The germline V gene encodes CDR1 SGHAT and CDR2 FQNNGV. The CDR3 totals 15 residues. Trimming took 4 bases from V and 1 from J, leaving 10 bases between them. CDR3 in DNA: TGTGCCAGCAGCTCCTCCGGGGGGAACACCGGGGAGCTGTTTTTT. Its translation is CASSSSGGNTGELFF.

This chain joins TRBV5-6 and TRBJ1-5; a possible D gene is TRBD1 (5 bases). The V gene lost 0 bases and the J gene lost 2 bases, with 9 bases spanning the gap. This CDR3 has 15 residues. Germline values: CDR1 SGHDT, CDR2 YYEEEE. This CDR3 is CASSLAGGGNQPQHF. The DNA of the CDR3 is TGTGCCAGCAGCTTGGCCGGGGGGGGCAATCAGCCCCAGCATTTT.

The V call is TRBV6-4, the J call TRBJ1-2, with 9 bases fitting TRBD1. CDR1 is MRHNA and CDR2 is SNTAGT in the germline V gene. The CDR3 length is 17 residues. V gave up 2 bases and J gave up 7 bases; unmatched junction bases: 14. The CDR3 sequence is CASSDLRILTGGVGYTF. Written as DNA, the CDR3 is TGTGCCAGCAGTGACCTTCGCATTCTAACAGGGGGCGTTGGCTACACCTTC.

V and J are TRBV20-1 and TRBJ2-7; 11 bases fit TRBD2. J was trimmed by 8 bases and V by 5 bases; bases with no gene match: 8. The CDR3 is 13 residues long. Germline V gene sequence: CDR1 DFQATT, CDR2 SNEGSKA (reference sequence). This chain's CDR3 is CSAELAGVGQQYF. In DNA, the CDR3 is TGCAGTGCTGAACTAGCGGGAGTAGGTCAGCAGTACTTC.

This clonotype was seen a handful of times. This sequence joins TRBV7-6 and TRBJ1-1; the match to TRBD1 covers 9 bases. The V gene end was trimmed by 5 bases and the J gene end by 6 bases; junction bases not matched to a gene: 10. CDR3 length: 15 amino acids. Germline V gene sequence: CDR1 SGHVS, CDR2 FNYEAQ. This chain's CDR3 is CASSSEGQGSPEAFF. In nucleotides, the CDR3 is TGTGCCAGCAGCAGCGAGGGACAGGGAAGCCCTGAAGCTTTCTTT.

This chain links TRBV11-3 with TRBJ2-7; no definite D call. This CDR3 spans 18 amino acids. Germline-derived CDR1 and CDR2 are SGHNT and YENEEA. V was pared by 5 bases and J by 0 bases, with 23 bases between. CDR3 DNA sequence: TGTGCCAGCAGCCCTTCCGCCGGGTGGCCCGTTAGCTCCTACGAGCAGTACTTC. It translates to CASSPSAGWPVSSYEQYF.